This T cell receptor beta chain was recorded in a study of EBV T-cell therapy then PD-1 blockade in nasopharyngeal carcinoma. The method was immunoSEQ multiplex PCR; TCRdb's version includes in-frame clones alone and lacks a portion of them. There are about 21,000 clones in the sample; around 84% occur only once, and 31% lies in the top ten. Comments on this clone: Its antigen remains unidentified.

CDR3 length equals 14 residues. Germline-derived CDR1 and CDR2 are SGHRS and YFSETQ. V gave up 4 bases and J gave up 4 bases; unmatched junction bases: 7. Time point here: 266 days after commencement of treatment, after nivolumab therapy. The treatment here: AdE1-LMPpoly-expanded autologous EBV-specific T-cell therapy followed by anti-PD-1 nivolumab. The receptor's source is a middle-aged man with nasopharyngeal carcinoma. The input for sequencing was CD8+ T cells from blood, taken at approximately day 250 from a patient whose treatment included autologous EBV-specific T cells and nivolumab. This chain uses TRBV5-1 with TRBJ1-1; 7 bases align to TRBD1. The CDR3 nucleotides read TGCGCCAGCAGCACGACAGGGATGGTCACTGAAGCTTTCTTT. It is translated as CASSTTGMVTEAFF.